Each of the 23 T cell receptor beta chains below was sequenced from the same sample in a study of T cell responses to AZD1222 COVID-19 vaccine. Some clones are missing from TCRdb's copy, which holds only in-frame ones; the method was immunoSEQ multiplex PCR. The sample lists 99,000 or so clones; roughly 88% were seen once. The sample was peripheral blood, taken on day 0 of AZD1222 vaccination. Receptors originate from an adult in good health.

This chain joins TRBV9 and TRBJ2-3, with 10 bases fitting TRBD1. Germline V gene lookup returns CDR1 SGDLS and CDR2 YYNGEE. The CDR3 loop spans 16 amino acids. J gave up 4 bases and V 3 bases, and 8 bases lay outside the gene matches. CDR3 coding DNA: TGTGCCAGCAGCGGGACCGGGACAGGGGTCGCAGATACGCAGTATTTT. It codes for CASSGTGTGVADTQYF.

As DNA, the CDR3 is TGTGCCAGCAGCTTAGCACTAGCGGGTGGTGAGCAGTTCTTC. Translated: CASSLALAGGEQFF. The V and J genes are TRBV7-9 and TRBJ2-1; TRBD2 matches 9 bases. Germline values: CDR1 SEHNR, CDR2 FQNEAQ (reference sequence). This CDR3 contains 14 residues. The V segment lost 0 bases and the J segment 9 bases; nucleotides outside the gene matches: 3.

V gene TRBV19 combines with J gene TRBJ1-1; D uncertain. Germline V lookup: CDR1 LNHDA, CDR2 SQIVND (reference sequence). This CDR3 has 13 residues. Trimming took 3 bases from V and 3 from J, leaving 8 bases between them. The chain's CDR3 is CASSILHDTEAFF. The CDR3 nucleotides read TGTGCCAGTAGTATCTTGCACGACACTGAAGCTTTCTTT.

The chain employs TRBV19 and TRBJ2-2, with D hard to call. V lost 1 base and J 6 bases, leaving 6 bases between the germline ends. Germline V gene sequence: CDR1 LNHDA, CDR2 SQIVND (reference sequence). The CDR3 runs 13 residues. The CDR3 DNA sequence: TGTGCCAGTAGTATAGTACACGCCGGGGAGCTGTTTTTT. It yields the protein CASSIVHAGELFF.

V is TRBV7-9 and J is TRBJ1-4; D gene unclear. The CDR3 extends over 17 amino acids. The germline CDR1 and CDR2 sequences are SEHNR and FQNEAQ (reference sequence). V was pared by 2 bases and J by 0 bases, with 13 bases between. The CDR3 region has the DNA TGTGCCAGCAGCTTAAGGCCCTGGGCAGCAACTAATGAAAAACTGTTTTTT. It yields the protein CASSLRPWAATNEKLFF. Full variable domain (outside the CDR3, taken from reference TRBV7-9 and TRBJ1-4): DTGVSQNPRHKITKRGQNVTFRCDPISEHNRLYWYRQTLGQGPEFLTYFQNEAQLEKSRLLSDRFSAERPKGSFSTLEIQRTEQGDSAMYLCASSLRPWAATNEKLFFGSGTQLSVL.

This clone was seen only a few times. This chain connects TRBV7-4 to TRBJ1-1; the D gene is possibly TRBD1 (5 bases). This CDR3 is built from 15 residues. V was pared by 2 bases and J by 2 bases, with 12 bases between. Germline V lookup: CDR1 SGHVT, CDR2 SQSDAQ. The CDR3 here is CASSLLRGENTEAFF. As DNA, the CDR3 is TGTGCCAGCAGCTTATTGCGGGGCGAAAACACTGAAGCTTTCTTT.

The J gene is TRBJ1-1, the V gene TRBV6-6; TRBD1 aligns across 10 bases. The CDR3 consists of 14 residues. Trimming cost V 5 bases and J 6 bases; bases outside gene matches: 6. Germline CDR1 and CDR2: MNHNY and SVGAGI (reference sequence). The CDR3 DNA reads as TGTGCCAGCAGTCAGACAGGGGGCGCCGCTGAAGCTTTCTTT. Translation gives CASSQTGGAAEAFF.

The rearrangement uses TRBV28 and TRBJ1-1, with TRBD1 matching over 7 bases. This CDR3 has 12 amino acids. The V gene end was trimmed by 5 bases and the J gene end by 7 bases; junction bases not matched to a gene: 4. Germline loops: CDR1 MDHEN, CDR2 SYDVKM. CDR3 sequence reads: CASSEGQLEAFF. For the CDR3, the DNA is TGTGCCAGCAGTGAGGGACAGCTTGAAGCTTTCTTT.

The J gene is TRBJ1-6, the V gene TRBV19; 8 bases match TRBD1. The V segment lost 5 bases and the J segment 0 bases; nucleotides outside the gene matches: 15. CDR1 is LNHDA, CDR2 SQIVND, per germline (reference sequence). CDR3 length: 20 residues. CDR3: CASSSPGMPQGASYNSPLHF. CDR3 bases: TGTGCCAGTAGTTCCCCCGGTATGCCTCAGGGGGCCTCCTATAATTCACCCCTCCACTTT.

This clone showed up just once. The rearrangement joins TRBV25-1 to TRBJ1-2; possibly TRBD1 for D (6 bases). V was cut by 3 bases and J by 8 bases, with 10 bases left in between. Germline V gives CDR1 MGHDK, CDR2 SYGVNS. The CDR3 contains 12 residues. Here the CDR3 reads CASSEGAQGYTF. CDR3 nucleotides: TGTGCCAGCAGTGAGGGGGCGCAAGGCTACACCTTC.

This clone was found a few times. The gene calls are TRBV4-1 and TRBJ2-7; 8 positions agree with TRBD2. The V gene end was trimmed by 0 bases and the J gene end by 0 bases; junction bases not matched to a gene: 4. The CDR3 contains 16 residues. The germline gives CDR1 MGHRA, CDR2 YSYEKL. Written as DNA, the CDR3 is TGCGCCAGCAGCCAAGATTCCAGCGGGAGCTCCTACGAGCAGTACTTC. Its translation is CASSQDSSGSSYEQYF.

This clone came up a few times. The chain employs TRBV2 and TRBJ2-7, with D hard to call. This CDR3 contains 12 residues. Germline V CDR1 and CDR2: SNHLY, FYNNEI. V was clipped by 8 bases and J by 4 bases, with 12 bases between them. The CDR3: CASYRAAYEQYF. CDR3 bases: TGTGCCAGCTATCGGGCGGCGTACGAGCAGTACTTC. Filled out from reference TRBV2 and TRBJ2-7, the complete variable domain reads EPEVTQTPSHQVTQMGQEVILRCVPISNHLYFYWYRQILGQKVEFLVSFYNNEISEKSEIFDDQFSVERPDGSNFTLKIRSTKLEDSAMYFCASYRAAYEQYFGPGTRLTVT.

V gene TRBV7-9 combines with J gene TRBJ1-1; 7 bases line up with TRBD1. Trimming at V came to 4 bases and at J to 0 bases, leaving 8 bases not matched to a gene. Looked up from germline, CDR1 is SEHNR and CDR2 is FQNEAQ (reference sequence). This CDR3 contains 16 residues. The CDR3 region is CASSSSRTGMNTEAFF. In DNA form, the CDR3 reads TGTGCCAGCAGCTCTTCTAGGACAGGCATGAACACTGAAGCTTTCTTT.

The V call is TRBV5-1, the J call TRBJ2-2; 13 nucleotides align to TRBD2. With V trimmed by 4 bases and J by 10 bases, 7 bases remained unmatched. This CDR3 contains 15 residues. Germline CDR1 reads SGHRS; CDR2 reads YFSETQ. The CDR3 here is CASSGGLAGRLELFF. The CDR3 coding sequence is TGCGCCAGCAGCGGGGGACTAGCGGGAAGGTTGGAGCTGTTTTTT.

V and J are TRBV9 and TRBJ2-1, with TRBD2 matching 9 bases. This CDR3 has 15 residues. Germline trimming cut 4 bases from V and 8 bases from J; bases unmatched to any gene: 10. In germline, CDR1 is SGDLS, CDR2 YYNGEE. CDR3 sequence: CASSPVVGTSHEQFF. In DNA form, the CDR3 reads TGTGCCAGCAGCCCCGTAGTGGGGACTAGCCATGAGCAGTTCTTC.

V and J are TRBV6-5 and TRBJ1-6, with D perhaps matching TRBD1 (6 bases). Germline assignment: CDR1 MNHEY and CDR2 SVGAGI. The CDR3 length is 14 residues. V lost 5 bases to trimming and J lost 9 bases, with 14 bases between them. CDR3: CASSLDRLGSPLHF. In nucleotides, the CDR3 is TGTGCCAGCAGTCTAGACAGGCTCGGTTCACCCCTCCACTTT.

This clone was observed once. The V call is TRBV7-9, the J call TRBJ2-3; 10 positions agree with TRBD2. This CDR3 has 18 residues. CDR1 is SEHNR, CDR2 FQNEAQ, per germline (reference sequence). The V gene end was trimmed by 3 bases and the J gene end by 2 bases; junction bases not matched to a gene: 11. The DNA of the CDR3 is TGTGCCAGCAGCTTCCCAATCGTACTAGCGGGAATCACAGATACGCAGTATTTT. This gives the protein CASSFPIVLAGITDTQYF.

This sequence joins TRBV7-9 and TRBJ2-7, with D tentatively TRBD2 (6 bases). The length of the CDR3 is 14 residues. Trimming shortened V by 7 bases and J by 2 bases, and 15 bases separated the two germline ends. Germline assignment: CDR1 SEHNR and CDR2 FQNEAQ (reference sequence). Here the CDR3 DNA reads TGTGCCAGCACCTCCGGGACTCACCCCTACGAGCAGTACTTC. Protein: CASTSGTHPYEQYF.

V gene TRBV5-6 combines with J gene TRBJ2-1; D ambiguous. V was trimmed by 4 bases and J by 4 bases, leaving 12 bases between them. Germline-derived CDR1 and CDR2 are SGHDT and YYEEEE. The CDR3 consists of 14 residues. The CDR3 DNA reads TGTGCCAGCAGCCACTACAGTTTTTACAATGAGCAGTTCTTC. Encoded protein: CASSHYSFYNEQFF.

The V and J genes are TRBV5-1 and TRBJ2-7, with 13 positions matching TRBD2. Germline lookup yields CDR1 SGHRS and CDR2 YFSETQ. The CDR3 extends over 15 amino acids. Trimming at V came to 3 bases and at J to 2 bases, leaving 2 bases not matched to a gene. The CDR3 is CASSSGTSGTYEQYF. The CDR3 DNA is TGCGCCAGCAGCTCCGGGACTAGCGGGACCTACGAGCAGTACTTC.

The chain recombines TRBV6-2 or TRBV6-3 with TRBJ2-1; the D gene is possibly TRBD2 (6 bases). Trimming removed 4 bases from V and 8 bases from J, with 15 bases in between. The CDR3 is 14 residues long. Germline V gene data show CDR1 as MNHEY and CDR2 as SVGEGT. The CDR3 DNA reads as TGTGCCAGCAGTTGGCCGGGAGCAGGCCATGAGCAGTTCTTC. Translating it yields CASSWPGAGHEQFF.

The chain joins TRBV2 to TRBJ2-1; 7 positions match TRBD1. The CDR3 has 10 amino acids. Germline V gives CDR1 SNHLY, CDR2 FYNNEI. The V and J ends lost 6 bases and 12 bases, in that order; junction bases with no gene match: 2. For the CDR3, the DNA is TGTGCCAGCAGAGGGGACAGGCAGTTCTTC. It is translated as CASRGDRQFF. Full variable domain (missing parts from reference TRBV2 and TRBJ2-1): EPEVTQTPSHQVTQMGQEVILRCVPISNHLYFYWYRQILGQKVEFLVSFYNNEISEKSEIFDDQFSVERPDGSNFTLKIRSTKLEDSAMYFCASRGDRQFFGPGTRLTVL.

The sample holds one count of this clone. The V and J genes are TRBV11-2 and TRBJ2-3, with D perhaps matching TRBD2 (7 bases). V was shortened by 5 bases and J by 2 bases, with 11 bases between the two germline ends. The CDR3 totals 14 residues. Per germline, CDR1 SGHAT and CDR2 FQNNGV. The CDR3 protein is CASSPRGATDTQYF. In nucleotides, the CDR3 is TGTGCCAGCAGCCCCCGGGGGGCCACAGATACGCAGTATTTT.